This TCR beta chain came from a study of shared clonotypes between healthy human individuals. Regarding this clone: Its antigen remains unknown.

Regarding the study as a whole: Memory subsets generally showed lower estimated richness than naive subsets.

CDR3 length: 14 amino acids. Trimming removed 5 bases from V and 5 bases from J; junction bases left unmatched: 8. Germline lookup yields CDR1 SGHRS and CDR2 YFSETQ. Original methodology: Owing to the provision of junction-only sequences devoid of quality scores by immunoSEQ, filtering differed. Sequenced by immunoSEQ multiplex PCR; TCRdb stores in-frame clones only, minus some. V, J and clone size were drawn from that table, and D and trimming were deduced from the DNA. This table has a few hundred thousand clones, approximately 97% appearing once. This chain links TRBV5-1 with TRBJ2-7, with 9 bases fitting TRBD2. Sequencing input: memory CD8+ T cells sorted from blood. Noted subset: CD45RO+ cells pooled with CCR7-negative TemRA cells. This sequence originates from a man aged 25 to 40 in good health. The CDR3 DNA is TGCGCCAGCAGAGCCAGCGGGAGGATCAACGAGCAGTACTTC. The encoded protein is CASRASGRINEQYF.